This T cell receptor beta chain was identified in a study of blood T cell repertoires in COVID-19. The overall study: From the United States, Italy and Spain came samples of acute and convalescent COVID-19. The cDNA or gDNA used as material had been derived from T cells, B-cell-depleted T cells, or PBMCs.

This clone was picked up a small number of times. Source study methods: Scientists estimated how many nucleated cells there were by amplifying reference gene primers. Clones were sequenced by immunoSEQ multiplex PCR, and TCRdb holds only the in-frame ones, with some missing. That table furnishes V, J and clone size, whereas the DNA furnished D and trimming. This sample has 120,000 or so clones, with approximately 83% found just once. The CDR3 runs to 12 residues. Trimming shortened V by 3 bases and J by 2 bases, and 4 bases separated the two germline ends. From germline, CDR1 is MNHNS and CDR2 SASEGT.

The chain combines TRBV6-1 with TRBJ2-5; D is unresolved. Sample: peripheral blood. The sequence was obtained from a woman aged 50 to 65 with acute or convalescent COVID-19. The CDR3 protein is CASSDRQETQYF. The CDR3 DNA is TGTGCCAGCAGTGACAGACAAGAGACCCAGTACTTC.